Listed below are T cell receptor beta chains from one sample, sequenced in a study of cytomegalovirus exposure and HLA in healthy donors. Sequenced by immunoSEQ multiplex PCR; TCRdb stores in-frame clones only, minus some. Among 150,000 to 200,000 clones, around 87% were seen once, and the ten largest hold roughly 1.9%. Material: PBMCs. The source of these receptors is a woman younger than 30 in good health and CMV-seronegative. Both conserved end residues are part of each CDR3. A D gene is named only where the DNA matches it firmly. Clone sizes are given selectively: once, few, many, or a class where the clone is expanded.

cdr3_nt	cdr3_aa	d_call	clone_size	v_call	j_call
TGTGCCAGTAGTATAGGTGACAGTACTAACTATGGCTACACCTTC	CASSIGDSTNYGYTF	NA	NA	TRBV19	TRBJ1-2
TGTGCCAGCAGTTACGTTGGGGACAGGGGTCAGGCTGAGCAGTTCTTC	CASSYVGDRGQAEQFF	TRBD1	NA	TRBV6-5	TRBJ2-1
TGTGCCAGCAGCTTAGGAGGGGCTAGCACAGATACGCAGTATTTT	CASSLGGASTDTQYF	NA	NA	TRBV7-3	TRBJ2-3
TGTGCCAGCAATCAGTGGGCGAACACTGAAGCTTTCTTT	CASNQWANTEAFF	NA	NA	TRBV11-1	TRBJ1-1
TGTGCCAGCAGCTTACGAGGGCATGGCTACACCTTC	CASSLRGHGYTF	NA	NA	TRBV7-9	TRBJ1-2
TGTGCCAGTAGTATACAGGGGGCATCAGGGGGCTACACCTTC	CASSIQGASGGYTF	TRBD1	NA	TRBV19	TRBJ1-2
TGTGCCAGCAGCCGCGGGGGGCACACTGAAGCTTTCTTT	CASSRGGHTEAFF	NA	NA	TRBV7-9	TRBJ1-1
TGCGCCAGCAGGGGGCTTTCTAATGAGCAGTTCTTC	CASRGLSNEQFF	NA	NA	TRBV4-1	TRBJ2-1
TGTGCCAGCAGCCAAGCCCCGGGAGGGGGGGCGGATCAGCCCCAGCATTTT	CASSQAPGGGADQPQHF	NA	NA	TRBV4-2	TRBJ1-5
TGCGCCAGCAGCATTACTAGCGGACTCTACAATGAGCAGTTCTTC	CASSITSGLYNEQFF	TRBD2	NA	TRBV5-1	TRBJ2-1
TGTGCCAGTTGCCGGGACAGGGGGGCCTACGAGCAGTACTTC	CASCRDRGAYEQYF	TRBD1	NA	TRBV18	TRBJ2-7
TGCGCCAGCAGCCAAGAGCGATACGGTGAGCAGTTCTTC	CASSQERYGEQFF	NA	NA	TRBV4-1	TRBJ2-1
TGTGCCAGCAGCCCCAGGACTAGCGGCTACAATGAGCAGTTCTTC	CASSPRTSGYNEQFF	TRBD2	NA	TRBV9	TRBJ2-1
TGCGCCAGCAGCCAAGGTTCGGGGAGTGGGTACAATGAGCAGTTCTTC	CASSQGSGSGYNEQFF	NA	NA	TRBV4-1	TRBJ2-1
TGCGCCAGCAGCACCAGCGGGAGAGACTACAATGAGCAGTTCTTC	CASSTSGRDYNEQFF	TRBD2	NA	TRBV5-1	TRBJ2-1
TGTGCCAGTAGTATAGATTCCGGGACACATAGCAATCAGCCCCAGCATTTT	CASSIDSGTHSNQPQHF	NA	NA	TRBV19	TRBJ1-5
TGTGCCAGCACTTCTAGCGCCCTTTCCTACAATGAGCAGTTCTTC	CASTSSALSYNEQFF	NA	NA	TRBV9	TRBJ2-1
TGTGCCAGCAGCTCGGACAGGGGGCCAGCTGAAGCTTTCTTT	CASSSDRGPAEAFF	TRBD1	NA	TRBV5-8	TRBJ1-1
TGTGCCTGGAGTGAAGGGGGCGACGAGCAGTACTTC	CAWSEGGDEQYF	TRBD1	NA	TRBV30	TRBJ2-7
TGTGCCAGCAGATCAACAGGGAACTATGGCTACACCTTC	CASRSTGNYGYTF	NA	once	TRBV27	TRBJ1-2
TGTGCCTGGACTACCGGTTCCCTGTCCACAGATACGCAGTATTTT	CAWTTGSLSTDTQYF	NA	NA	TRBV30	TRBJ2-3
TGTGCCAGCAGCCAAGTGACTAGCGGGGCCCTCTTTGAGCAGTTCTTC	CASSQVTSGALFEQFF	TRBD2	NA	TRBV4-2	TRBJ2-1
TGCGCCAGCAGTGAGCCCTACGGCGGTAGCGGGACCCCAGATACGCAGTATTTT	CASSEPYGGSGTPDTQYF	TRBD2	NA	TRBV10-2	TRBJ2-3
TGTGCCAGCAGCTTAGCGCGGCAGGGGATTGCAACTAATGAAAAACTGTTTTTT	CASSLARQGIATNEKLFF	NA	NA	TRBV7-8	TRBJ1-4
TGCAGCGTTAGGACTAGCGGGAGCTACGAGCAGTACTTC	CSVRTSGSYEQYF	TRBD2	once	TRBV29-1	TRBJ2-7
TGTGCCAGCTCACCAGGAGGGACCCGCACCGGGGAGCTGTTTTTT	CASSPGGTRTGELFF	NA	NA	TRBV18	TRBJ2-2
TGCGCCAGCAGCCAAGCCGGGGGACAGATCATGGCTGAAGCTTTCTTT	CASSQAGGQIMAEAFF	TRBD1	NA	TRBV4-3	TRBJ1-1
TGTGCCAGCAGCTTAGAGGAGACAGTTAACACCGGGGAGCTGTTTTTT	CASSLEETVNTGELFF	NA	once	TRBV11-2	TRBJ2-2
TGTGCCAGCAGTCGGACACCAACTAATGAAAAACTGTTTTTT	CASSRTPTNEKLFF	NA	NA	TRBV6-5	TRBJ1-4
TGCACCAGCAGCCAGGTTAAGGGGGTGGGTCTTAGCAATCAGCCCCAGCATTTT	CTSSQVKGVGLSNQPQHF	NA	NA	TRBV1	TRBJ1-5
TGTGCCAGCAGCTTGCGAGGGACAGGGACCTACGAGCAGTACTTC	CASSLRGTGTYEQYF	TRBD1	NA	TRBV5-6	TRBJ2-7